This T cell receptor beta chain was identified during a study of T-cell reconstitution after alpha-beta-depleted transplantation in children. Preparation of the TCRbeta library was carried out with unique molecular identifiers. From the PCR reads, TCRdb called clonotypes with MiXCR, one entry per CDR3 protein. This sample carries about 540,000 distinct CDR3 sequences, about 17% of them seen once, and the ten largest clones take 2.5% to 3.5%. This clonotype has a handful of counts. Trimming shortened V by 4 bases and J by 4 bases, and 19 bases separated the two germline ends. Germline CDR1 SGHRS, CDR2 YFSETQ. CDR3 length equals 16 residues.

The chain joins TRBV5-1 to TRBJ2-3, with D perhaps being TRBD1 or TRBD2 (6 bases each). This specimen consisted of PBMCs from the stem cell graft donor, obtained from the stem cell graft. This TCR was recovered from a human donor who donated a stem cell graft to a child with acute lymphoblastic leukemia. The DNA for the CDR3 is TGCGCCAGCAGCCTGGGGGGCTCAGGTTATGCAGATACGCAGTATTTT. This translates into CASSLGGSGYADTQYF.